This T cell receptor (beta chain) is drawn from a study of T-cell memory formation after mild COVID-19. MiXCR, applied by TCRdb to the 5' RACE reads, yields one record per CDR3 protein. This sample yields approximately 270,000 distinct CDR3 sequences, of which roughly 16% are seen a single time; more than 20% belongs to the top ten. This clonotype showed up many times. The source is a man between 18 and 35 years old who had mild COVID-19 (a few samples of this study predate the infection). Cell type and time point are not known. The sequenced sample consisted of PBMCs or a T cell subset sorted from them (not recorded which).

The CDR3 reads CASSLGVHTQYF. Written as DNA, the CDR3 is TGTGCCAGCAGCTTAGGGGTGCATACGCAGTATTTT. V gene TRBV7-2 combines with J gene TRBJ2-3; D gene unclear. The CDR3 sequence is 12 residues long. V was shortened by 1 base and J by 7 bases, with 6 bases between the two germline ends. Germline V gene data show CDR1 as SGHTA and CDR2 as FQGNSA.